The sequence of this T cell receptor beta chain was determined in a study of OX40 agonist ivuxolimab in advanced cancers. Across the whole study: Ivuxolimab, an antibody that agonizes OX40 (CD134), was administered to the patients. Having had anti-PD-1, anti-PD-L1 or anti-CTLA-4 therapy before was allowed, and roughly 40% had some.

This CDR3 is built from 14 residues. Trimming shortened V by 7 bases and J by 7 bases, and 19 bases separated the two germline ends. Germline loops: CDR1 MNHNY, CDR2 SVGAGI (reference sequence). Sequencing used immunoSEQ multiplex PCR; TCRdb keeps in-frame clones, though not all of them. The sample carries some 70,000 clones, 75% to 95% recorded once. Study-wide results and limits: Partial responders dosed at 0.1-3.0 mg/kg displayed clonal expansion ranking among the lowest.

A note on this clone: Its antigen remains unknown.

Systemic immunosuppression or autoimmune disease history was grounds to exclude patients. The chain carries TRBV6-6 and TRBJ2-5, with D perhaps matching TRBD2 (7 bases). Material: CD4+ or CD8+ T cells sorted from blood, obtained in a trial of the OX40 agonist ivuxolimab. The receptor was isolated from an adult with an advanced solid tumor such as melanoma, head and neck, liver or kidney cancer. CDR3 loop: CASTKGEGRGTQYF. CDR3 in DNA: TGTGCCAGCACAAAGGGGGAGGGGCGCGGGACCCAGTACTTC.